Presented here are 18 T cell receptor beta chains from one specimen sequenced in a study of neurological immune-mediated disorders. TCRdb reanalysed the 5' RACE reads using MiXCR and keeps one entry per CDR3 protein. The data show roughly 32,000 distinct CDR3 sequences, around 14% seen once. Sequencing input: PBMCs. These receptors were taken from a man aged 65-85 years in good health.

This clonotype was seen repeatedly, ten times or more. V usage is TRBV5-1 and J usage is TRBJ2-3, with TRBD2 identical over 9 bases. Losses at the gene ends were 4 bases for V and 3 bases for J; bases not matched to a gene: 9. This CDR3 is built from 16 residues. In germline, CDR1 is SGHRS, CDR2 YFSETQ. The CDR3 loop is CASSVASGDPTDTQYF. The CDR3 DNA sequence: TGCGCCAGCAGCGTAGCTAGCGGGGACCCGACAGATACGCAGTATTTT.

This clonotype was seen ten or more times. The gene calls are TRBV20-1 and TRBJ1-6, with 8 bases lining up with TRBD1. This CDR3 spans 14 amino acids. The junction had 4 bases not matched to a gene; V was cut back by 3 bases and J by 6 bases. Germline CDR1 and CDR2: DFQATT and SNEGSKA (reference sequence). In DNA, the CDR3 is TGCAGTGCTAGCCGCCAGGGGGCTAATTCACCCCTCCACTTT. It encodes CSASRQGANSPLHF.

This clonotype has ten or more counts. V is TRBV14 and J is TRBJ2-5; D is uncertain. Germline V gene lookup returns CDR1 SGHDN and CDR2 FVKESK. V was pared by 1 base and J by 2 bases, with 11 bases between. The CDR3 is 15 amino acids. The CDR3 nucleotides read TGTGCCAGCAGCCAAGGTTTGGTTTGGCAAGAGACCCAGTACTTC. As protein: CASSQGLVWQETQYF. The full variable domain, in which reference TRBV14 and TRBJ2-5 provide the parts outside the CDR3, is EAGVTQFPSHSVIEKGQTVTLRCDPISGHDNLYWYRRVMGKEIKFLLHFVKESKQDESGMPNNRFLAERTGGTYSTLKVQPAELEDSGVYFCASSQGLVWQETQYFGPGTRLLVL.

This clonotype occurred many times. This chain links TRBV7-2 with TRBJ2-5, with 7 bases matching TRBD1. The CDR3 covers 13 residues. V lost 5 bases to trimming and J lost 4 bases; unmatched junction nucleotides: 4. Germline loops: CDR1 SGHTA, CDR2 FQGNSA. CDR3 in amino acids: CASSTNRGETQYF. The CDR3 DNA reads TGTGCCAGCAGCACCAACAGGGGAGAGACCCAGTACTTC. The full variable domain, completed using reference TRBV7-2 and TRBJ2-5, is GAGVSQSPSNKVTEKGKDVELRCDPISGHTALYWYRQSLGQGLEFLIYFQGNSAPDKSGLPSDRFSAERTGGSVSTLTIQRTQQEDSAVYLCASSTNRGETQYFGPGTRLLVL.

The sample holds many counts of this clonotype. This chain uses TRBV28 with TRBJ2-4, with D perhaps being TRBD1 or TRBD2 (5 bases each). CDR3 length: 17 amino acids. CDR1 and CDR2 (germline): MDHEN, SYDVKM. The V end was cut by 3 bases, the J end by 3 bases, with 18 bases between. CDR3 protein: CASSFRSVLGDKNIQYF. The CDR3 DNA follows: TGTGCCAGCAGTTTCCGCTCTGTTTTGGGGGACAAAAACATTCAGTACTTC.

This clonotype was counted ten times or more. This rearrangement joins TRBV6-6 to TRBJ2-3; 11 bases align to TRBD2. CDR1 and CDR2 from the germline V gene are MNHNY and SVGAGI (reference sequence). The CDR3 spans 17 residues. The J segment lost 4 bases and the V segment lost 0 bases, leaving 6 bases of the junction unmatched. The CDR3 loop reads CASSYSRLAGSADTQYF. Written as DNA, the CDR3 is TGTGCCAGCAGTTACTCGAGACTAGCGGGGAGCGCAGATACGCAGTATTTT.

This clonotype was counted ten times or more. The chain couples TRBV20-1 to TRBJ2-7; the match to TRBD1 covers 9 bases. There are 12 residues in the CDR3. V lost 5 bases to trimming and J lost 2 bases; unmatched junction nucleotides: 1. From germline, CDR1 is DFQATT and CDR2 SNEGSKA (reference sequence). In nucleotides, the CDR3 is TGCAGTGCTCGGGACAGGGCCTACGAGCAGTACTTC. Its protein product is CSARDRAYEQYF.

This chain links TRBV29-1 with TRBJ2-5, with no clear D. Germline V gives CDR1 SQVTM, CDR2 ANQGSEA. This CDR3 has 13 amino acids. The V end lost 4 bases, the J end lost 0 bases, and 9 bases lay between the germline ends. The CDR3 nucleotides read TGCAGCGTTGTACCCCCGTACCAAGAGACCCAGTACTTC. Its protein is CSVVPPYQETQYF.

This clonotype has ten or more counts. The CDR3 DNA reads as TGTGCCAGCAGCCTAGTACAGGGGGCGGGTGAAAAACTGTTTTTT. Its protein is CASSLVQGAGEKLFF. The genes are TRBV5-5 and TRBJ1-4; 9 bases match TRBD1. Germline trimming cut 4 bases from V and 7 bases from J; bases unmatched to any gene: 8. CDR3 length: 15 amino acids. Per the germline V gene, CDR1 is SGHKS and CDR2 is YYEKEE (reference sequence). The entire variable domain, with the rest obtained from reference TRBV5-5 and TRBJ1-4, is as follows: DAGVTQSPTHLIKTRGQQVTLRCSPISGHKSVSWYQQVLGQGPQFIFQYYEKEERGRGNFPDRFSARQFPNYSSELNVNALLLGDSALYLCASSLVQGAGEKLFFGSGTQLSVL.

The chain couples TRBV29-1 to TRBJ2-7, with D perhaps TRBD1 (6 bases). The CDR3 covers 13 residues. Germline CDR1 reads SQVTM; CDR2 reads ANQGSEA. The V and J ends lost 6 bases and 5 bases respectively, with 17 bases between them. The CDR3, as DNA: TGCAGCGTACGAGGGGGTCCCTGGGACGAGCAGTACTTC. Its translation is CSVRGGPWDEQYF.

The V call is TRBV20-1, the J call TRBJ2-1; 7 positions match TRBD2. The V segment lost 6 bases and the J segment 5 bases; nucleotides outside the gene matches: 10. The CDR3 has 14 residues. The germline V gene encodes CDR1 DFQATT and CDR2 SNEGSKA (reference sequence). CDR3 amino acids: CSAGGGFRNNEQFF. The CDR3 coding sequence is TGCAGTGCCGGCGGGGGTTTTCGGAACAATGAGCAGTTCTTC.

This clonotype was picked up many times. J is TRBJ1-2 and V is TRBV7-2; D gene unclear. This CDR3 has 15 residues. Germline CDR1 and CDR2: SGHTA and FQGNSA. V was clipped by 5 bases and J by 7 bases, with 20 bases between them. The CDR3 DNA follows: TGTGCCAGCAGCCTCCACGACGGCCGAGGAGCTGGCTACACCTTC. Its translation is CASSLHDGRGAGYTF.

This clonotype was recorded at least ten times. The chain couples TRBV5-1 to TRBJ1-2; 7 nucleotides align to TRBD1. The CDR3 covers 15 residues. With 4 bases clipped from V and 2 bases from J, the junction kept 8 bases outside the gene matches. The germline gives CDR1 SGHRS, CDR2 YFSETQ. In DNA form, the CDR3 reads TGCGCCAGCAGCACCGGGACAGTCGGGAACTATGGCTACACCTTC. The encoded protein is CASSTGTVGNYGYTF.

This clonotype has a count of ten or more. The V call is TRBV10-3, the J call TRBJ2-6; D not certain. This CDR3 region has 16 residues. CDR1 and CDR2 (germline): ENHRY, SYGVKD. With 8 bases removed from V and 0 bases from J, the gap between germline ends came to 14 bases. The CDR3 spells CAISRIPDSGANVLTF. The CDR3 DNA reads as TGTGCCATCTCCCGGATCCCAGACTCTGGGGCCAACGTCCTGACTTTC.

In this sample, this clonotype turned up many times. This chain uses TRBV10-3 with TRBJ1-6; 9 bases match TRBD1. V trimming: 10 bases; J trimming: 5 bases; junction bases outside the gene matches: 9. This CDR3 has 15 residues. CDR1 is ENHRY, CDR2 SYGVKD, per germline. The CDR3 sequence: CATRGTGTDNSPLHF. DNA of the CDR3: TGTGCCACCCGAGGGACAGGGACCGATAATTCACCCCTCCACTTT.

This clonotype came up many times. The rearrangement joins TRBV5-6 to TRBJ1-1; D unresolved. The CDR3 has 13 amino acids. Trimming pared 3 bases from V and 0 bases from J, leaving 6 bases between. CDR1 and CDR2 (germline): SGHDT, YYEEEE. CDR3 sequence reads: CASSSLMNTEAFF. CDR3 DNA sequence: TGTGCCAGCAGCTCCCTTATGAACACTGAAGCTTTCTTT.

This clonotype showed up many times. CDR3 DNA sequence: TGCGCCAGCAGCCCGGAACGGGGTCGCCCCCAGCATTTT. It encodes CASSPERGRPQHF. The chain joins TRBV5-1 to TRBJ1-5, with D uncertain. This CDR3 is built from 13 residues. CDR1 is SGHRS and CDR2 is YFSETQ in the germline V gene. Deletions cut 4 bases from V and 10 bases from J, with 15 bases between.

The gene calls are TRBV20-1 and TRBJ2-3; 11 bases are a match to TRBD2. The CDR3 covers 15 residues. V dropped 7 bases and J dropped 6; count of bases not matched to a gene: 12. Germline-derived CDR1 and CDR2 are DFQATT and SNEGSKA (reference sequence). The CDR3: CSVKLSGGAWDTQYF. CDR3 DNA sequence: TGCAGTGTCAAGCTTAGCGGGGGGGCCTGGGATACGCAGTATTTT.